Below are 7 T cell receptor beta chains sequenced from a single sample in a study of blood T cells in healthy people across ages. A second PCR, run for about 7 to 11 cycles, used a sample-barcoded 5' primer plus a J-beta primer mix. TCRdb reanalysed the 5' RACE reads using MiXCR and keeps one entry per CDR3 protein. The sample lists 550,000 to 600,000 distinct CDR3 sequences; roughly 43% were seen once. Sequencing used blood. The receptors were gathered from an elderly man in good health.

For this clonotype: Possible read error: a much larger clone is one base away. V usage is TRBV6-6 and J usage is TRBJ1-6, with a weak D call TRBD1 (5 bases). The CDR3 consists of 16 residues. With 8 bases removed from V and 8 bases from J, the gap between germline ends came to 22 bases. The germline V gene has CDR1 MNHNY and CDR2 SVGAGI (reference sequence). CDR3 loop: CASGVTSRQGHSPLHF. The CDR3 nucleotides are TGTGCCAGCGGAGTTACGTCCAGGCAGGGTCATTCACCCCTCCACTTT.

V is TRBV7-9 and J is TRBJ1-4; 7 bases fit TRBD1. Germline trimming cut 5 bases from V and 5 bases from J; bases unmatched to any gene: 14. CDR1 and CDR2 (germline): SEHNR, FQNEAQ (reference sequence). This CDR3 has 17 residues. CDR3 residues: CASSILSYRGRNEKLFF. The CDR3 nucleotides read TGTGCCAGCAGCATCCTTTCGTACAGGGGCCGCAATGAAAAACTGTTTTTT.

As DNA, the CDR3 is TGCGCCAGCAGCCCTGGTGTTGGACAGGGGTACGAGCAGTACTTC. Translating gives CASSPGVGQGYEQYF. The chain carries TRBV4-3 and TRBJ2-5; 9 nucleotides match TRBD1. The assigned J gene may be wrong: the sequence end matches TRBJ2-7 better. Germline lookup yields CDR1 LGHNA and CDR2 YSLEER. CDR3 size: 15 residues.

This clonotype has only one observation. The gene calls are TRBV7-2 and TRBJ1-2, with a weak D call TRBD1 (6 bases). The CDR3 is 15 residues long. Trimming removed 5 bases at V and 5 bases at J, with 18 bases between. The germline CDR1 and CDR2 sequences are SGHTA and FQGNSA. The CDR3 sequence: CASSKAWEGVYGYTF. The CDR3 nucleotides read TGTGCCAGCAGCAAAGCTTGGGAGGGGGTTTATGGCTACACCTTC.

V and J are TRBV10-3 and TRBJ2-5, with D possibly being TRBD2 (5 bases). CDR3 size: 15 residues. CDR1 is ENHRY, CDR2 SYGVKD, per germline. With 3 bases removed from V and 1 base from J, the gap between germline ends came to 12 bases. This CDR3 is CAISDPTTTQETQYF. The CDR3 DNA reads as TGTGCCATCAGTGACCCGACTACCACCCAAGAGACCCAGTACTTC.

This clonotype turned up a few times. The chain joins TRBV5-1 to TRBJ2-1; TRBD2 matches 14 bases. The germline V gene encodes CDR1 SGHRS and CDR2 YFSETQ. This CDR3 contains 15 residues. Unmatched junction bases numbered 4, after V lost 4 bases and J lost 7 bases. The CDR3 region is CASSVTSGGVNEQFF. The CDR3, as DNA: TGCGCCAGCAGCGTGACTAGCGGGGGGGTGAATGAGCAGTTCTTC.

The chain carries TRBV4-2 and TRBJ2-7; 7 bases are a match to TRBD2. The CDR3 totals 13 residues. Germline V gene lookup returns CDR1 LGHNA and CDR2 YNFKEQ. V lost 4 bases, J lost 1 base, and 1 base stayed unmatched. The CDR3 spells CASSREGSYEQYF. DNA for the CDR3: TGTGCCAGCAGCCGGGAGGGATCCTACGAGCAGTACTTC.